These T cell receptor beta chains were read from a single sample in a study of blood T cell repertoires in COVID-19. Sequencing used immunoSEQ multiplex PCR; TCRdb keeps in-frame clones, though not all of them. The table has a few hundred thousand clones, about nine tenths seen once. The sample comprised PBMCs or T cells enriched from blood (not recorded which). Every receptor here comes from a man aged 30-40 years who had recovered from COVID-19. CDR3s leave out the opening cysteine and the closing phenylalanine or tryptophan.

TRBJ1-4,TRBV7-9,ASSFDPGEKLF
TRBJ2-2,TRBV10-3,AISASGRGGELF
TRBJ2-7,TRBV3-1/TRBV3-2,ASSPGTGGYEQY
TRBJ1-1,TRBV7-8,ASSRRTGNTEAF
TRBJ2-7,TRBV4-1,ASRRQGGSYEQY
TRBJ2-5,TRBV11-2,ASSRGETQY
TRBJ1-4,TRBV6-2/TRBV6-3,ASSQGRQRGKEKLF
TRBJ2-5,TRBV24-1,ATSAFGETGQETQY
TRBJ2-7,TRBV10-3,AISEISGTEYEQY
TRBJ1-2,TRBV27,ASSFAGHYGYT
TRBJ2-7,TRBV7-8,ASLPGHPSEQY
TRBJ1-2,TRBV19,ASSPNSRMAAF
TRBJ2-1,TRBV27,ASSYYPGDSYNEQF
TRBJ2-2,TRBV4-1,ASSPLEAGELF
TRBJ2-1,TRBV6-4,ASSDSGRGPYNEQF
TRBJ2-5,TRBV28,ASSLGQGALLETQY
TRBJ2-2,TRBV2,ASSVGGNTGELF
TRBJ2-7,TRBV27,ASRTLGGSSYEQY
TRBJ2-2,TRBV10-3,AIVSSDKLNTGELF
TRBJ2-1,TRBV15,ATSRDVSLGQNEQF
TRBJ2-3,TRBV29-1,SVVGLAGGTDTQY
TRBJ1-3,TRBV4-1,ASSQVGELRNTIY
TRBJ2-7,TRBV30,AWKQSSYEQY
TRBJ1-1,TRBV6-5,ASSYLGKARGRAF
TRBJ2-7,TRBV19,ASSITPLGRDEQY
TRBJ2-3,TRBV10-3,AIRDYTDTQY
TRBJ2-7,TRBV9,ASSVDGSYEQY
TRBJ1-1,TRBV19,ASRNKPTGQGGGTEAF
TRBJ2-1,TRBV24-1,ATSDLRAGLEQF
TRBJ2-1,TRBV5-6,ASSLVRLPYNEQF
TRBJ1-1,TRBV9,ASSVGQGNTEAF
TRBJ2-3,TRBV7-9,ASRYPSGRGTDTQY
TRBJ1-2,TRBV19,ASSSAPGLNNYGYT
TRBJ2-3,TRBV2,ASSAQIQGSRQY
TRBJ2-1,TRBV10-1,ASSEEGEQF
TRBJ2-5,TRBV18,ASSPLAGGPRETQY
TRBJ2-7,TRBV3-1/TRBV3-2,ASSQEPSGRHEQY
TRBJ1-3,TRBV19,ASIGQGANSGNTIY
TRBJ1-5,TRBV2,ASSEVRDRGNQPQH
TRBJ2-1,TRBV24-1,ATSDLERSASSYNEQF
TRBJ2-2,TRBV30,AWNAQGNTGELF
TRBJ2-3,TRBV2,ASSRAGTDSDTQY
TRBJ2-1,TRBV4-3,ASSANWVDRADNEQF